The 20 T cell receptor beta chains below come from one sample, sequenced in a study of cytomegalovirus exposure and HLA in healthy donors. PCR involved 60 Vbeta and 13 Jbeta primers. Libraries were prepared by immunoSEQ multiplex PCR; TCRdb keeps only in-frame clonotypes and omits some of them. The sample lists tens of thousands of clones, around three quarters seen once, with roughly 9.7% in the top ten. Sequencing input: PBMCs. The receptors come from a woman between 50 and 59 years old in good health and CMV-seropositive.

The chain links TRBV5-1 to TRBJ2-1; D unresolved. The CDR3 runs 14 residues. Trimming took 4 bases from V and 8 from J, leaving 16 bases between them. CDR1 SGHRS and CDR2 YFSETQ come from the germline V gene. The CDR3 DNA reads as TGCGCCAGCAGCCCCGTGCCGGGTTTGGATGAGCAGTTCTTC. Amino acid sequence: CASSPVPGLDEQFF.

This clone was observed a few times. The rearrangement links TRBV5-8 to TRBJ1-2, with D perhaps TRBD1 (6 bases). Deletions cut 1 base from V and 0 bases from J, with 10 bases between. This CDR3 has 15 amino acids. Germline lookup yields CDR1 SGHTS and CDR2 YDEGEE. CDR3 nucleotides: TGTGCCAGCAGCTTGCAGGGGTGGGCTAACTATGGCTACACCTTC. Amino acid sequence: CASSLQGWANYGYTF.

This clone was picked up a small number of times. This chain connects TRBV21-1 to TRBJ2-7; the table's D call of TRBD2 was not tested on the DNA. TRBV21-1 is tagged as a pseudogene. The CDR3 is made up of 13 amino acids. The CDR3: CASSLQGSYEQYF. The DNA for the CDR3 is TGTGCCAGCAGCTTACAAGGGAGCTACGAGCAGTACTTC.

The chain uses TRBV29-1 and TRBJ2-5; 8 bases map to TRBD2. The ends lost 5 bases at V and 1 base at J; junction bases unmatched: 6. This CDR3 spans 14 amino acids. Germline CDR1 is SQVTM and CDR2 is ANQGSEA. The CDR3 region has the DNA TGCAGCGTTCCGCGCGGGGGGATCCAAGAGACCCAGTACTTC. Translated: CSVPRGGIQETQYF.

The chain combines TRBV6-5 with TRBJ2-7; D unclear. This CDR3 has 11 residues. V was pared by 4 bases and J by 5 bases, with 6 bases between. Germline V gene lookup returns CDR1 MNHEY and CDR2 SVGAGI. CDR3 sequence (DNA): TGTGCCAGCAGTTGGCTGAACGAGCAGTACTTC. Translating it yields CASSWLNEQYF.

This chain uses TRBV11-2 with TRBJ2-2; the match to TRBD2 covers 10 bases. With 4 bases clipped from V and 1 base from J, the junction kept 3 bases outside the gene matches. CDR3 length: 16 amino acids. Germline-derived CDR1 and CDR2 are SGHAT and FQNNGV. The CDR3 DNA sequence: TGTGCCAGCAGCTCAAGACTAGCGGGGAACACCGGGGAGCTGTTTTTT. The encoded protein is CASSSRLAGNTGELFF.

V is TRBV19 and J is TRBJ2-5, with D perhaps matching TRBD2 (5 bases). This CDR3 is built from 14 residues. Germline V lookup: CDR1 LNHDA, CDR2 SQIVND (reference sequence). V was pared by 1 base and J by 0 bases, with 6 bases between. The chain's CDR3 is CASSIVANQETQYF. CDR3 bases: TGTGCCAGTAGTATAGTAGCGAACCAAGAGACCCAGTACTTC.

V gene TRBV28 combines with J gene TRBJ1-5; tentatively, D is TRBD1 (6 bases). V was trimmed by 4 bases and J by 3 bases, leaving 7 bases between them. The CDR3 runs to 13 residues. CDR1 is MDHEN, CDR2 SYDVKM, per germline. CDR3 nucleotide sequence: TGTGCCAGCAGTTCAGGGGTCAATCAGCCCCAGCATTTT. As protein: CASSSGVNQPQHF.

The rearrangement links TRBV5-5 to TRBJ1-1, with D perhaps TRBD1 (6 bases). V dropped 0 bases and J dropped 2 bases, with 23 bases sitting between them. The germline CDR1 and CDR2 sequences are SGHKS and YYEKEE (reference sequence). This CDR3 contains 19 residues. CDR3 amino acids: CASSLAGARGGFLNTEAFF. The DNA for the CDR3 is TGTGCCAGCAGCTTGGCGGGGGCCCGGGGGGGTTTCTTAAACACTGAAGCTTTCTTT.

This rearrangement joins TRBV7-8 to TRBJ2-7; TRBD2 aligns across 10 bases. V lost 5 bases, J lost 4 bases, and 8 bases stayed unmatched. The CDR3 runs 15 residues. The V gene's germline CDR1 is SGHVS and CDR2 FQNEAQ. In DNA, the CDR3 is TGTGCCAGCAGCACCAAGCGGGGGGGCCGGTACGAGCAGTACTTC. This encodes CASSTKRGGRYEQYF.

V is TRBV11-3 and J is TRBJ1-2, with D possibly being TRBD1 (6 bases). The ends were cut back, 3 bases at V and 0 bases at J, with 17 bases in the middle. The CDR3 extends over 17 amino acids. CDR1 and CDR2 from the germline V gene are SGHNT and YENEEA. Here the CDR3 reads CASSFTGTTTTNYGYTF. In nucleotides, the CDR3 is TGTGCCAGCAGCTTTACCGGGACAACTACCACTAACTATGGCTACACCTTC.

The genes are TRBV5-6 and TRBJ1-1, with TRBD1 identical over 8 bases. V lost 3 bases, J lost 0 bases, and 1 base stayed unmatched. The CDR3 spans 14 residues. The germline gives CDR1 SGHDT, CDR2 YYEEEE. CDR3 region: CASSSTGVNTEAFF. The CDR3 DNA is TGTGCCAGCAGCTCGACAGGGGTGAACACTGAAGCTTTCTTT.

In its sample, this clone was seen a few times. J is TRBJ2-4 and V is TRBV7-2; D is possibly TRBD2 (6 bases). V was trimmed by 6 bases and J by 0 bases, leaving 12 bases between them. In germline, CDR1 is SGHTA, CDR2 FQGNSA. This CDR3 is built from 15 residues. The CDR3: CASSAGGGAKNIQYF. The CDR3 nucleotides read TGTGCCAGCAGTGCCGGGGGAGGAGCCAAAAACATTCAGTACTTC.

V gene TRBV2 combines with J gene TRBJ2-7; 10 positions match TRBD1. Germline CDR1 SNHLY, CDR2 FYNNEI. This CDR3 is 15 amino acids long. V was clipped by 8 bases and J by 0 bases; unmatched bases: 7. CDR3 sequence reads: CASRDRGLFSYEQYF. The DNA for the CDR3 is TGTGCCAGCCGGGACAGGGGCCTTTTCTCCTACGAGCAGTACTTC.

This clone is a singleton in its sample. V and J are TRBV27 and TRBJ1-2; TRBD1 is a possible D gene (5 bases). The CDR3 spans 14 residues. V lost 6 bases, J lost 8 bases, and 19 bases lay in between. Germline V lookup: CDR1 MNHEY, CDR2 SMNVEV (reference sequence). The DNA for the CDR3 is TGTGCCAGCAGAAGCGGGGGGGAGGCTAGGGGCTACACCTTC. Residues: CASRSGGEARGYTF.

The chain carries TRBV10-3 and TRBJ2-1; 7 bases match TRBD2. The CDR3 is 14 residues long. J was trimmed by 7 bases and V by 0 bases; bases with no gene match: 3. Germline V gene sequence: CDR1 ENHRY, CDR2 SYGVKD. The CDR3 sequence: CAISESGGWNEQFF. The DNA of the CDR3 is TGTGCCATCAGTGAGTCGGGAGGGTGGAATGAGCAGTTCTTC.

V is TRBV28 and J is TRBJ1-5, with D unresolved. Germline CDR1 MDHEN, CDR2 SYDVKM. The germline V and J ends were trimmed by 9 bases and 2 bases, with 11 bases remaining between them. CDR3 length equals 13 residues. CDR3 amino acids: CASHGMGNQPQHF. Here the CDR3 DNA reads TGTGCCAGTCACGGGATGGGCAATCAGCCCCAGCATTTT.

The DNA for the CDR3 is TGTGCCAGCAGTGTAACAGGAGCGACGCGTGAAGCTTTCTTT. Translation: CASSVTGATREAFF. The rearrangement uses TRBV28 and TRBJ1-1; perhaps TRBD1 as D (5 bases). V gave up 5 bases and J gave up 7 bases, with 17 bases separating them. The CDR3 consists of 14 residues. Germline CDR1 MDHEN, CDR2 SYDVKM.

The rearrangement links TRBV28 to TRBJ2-7; TRBD1 might be the D (5 bases). Germline CDR1 reads MDHEN; CDR2 reads SYDVKM. Trimming stripped 3 bases from V and 3 bases from J, with 9 bases between. CDR3 length: 13 residues. CDR3 bases: TGTGCCAGCAGTTTTAGGGGAATCTACGAGCAGTACTTC. It yields the protein CASSFRGIYEQYF.

The chain has TRBV30 and TRBJ2-7; D remains unclear. There are 14 residues in the CDR3. With 4 bases removed from V and 0 bases from J, the gap between germline ends came to 13 bases. Per the germline V gene, CDR1 is GTSNPN and CDR2 is SVGIG (reference sequence). As DNA, the CDR3 is TGTGCCTGGATGGTATCTACTTACTCCTACGAGCAGTACTTC. Translated, it gives CAWMVSTYSYEQYF.